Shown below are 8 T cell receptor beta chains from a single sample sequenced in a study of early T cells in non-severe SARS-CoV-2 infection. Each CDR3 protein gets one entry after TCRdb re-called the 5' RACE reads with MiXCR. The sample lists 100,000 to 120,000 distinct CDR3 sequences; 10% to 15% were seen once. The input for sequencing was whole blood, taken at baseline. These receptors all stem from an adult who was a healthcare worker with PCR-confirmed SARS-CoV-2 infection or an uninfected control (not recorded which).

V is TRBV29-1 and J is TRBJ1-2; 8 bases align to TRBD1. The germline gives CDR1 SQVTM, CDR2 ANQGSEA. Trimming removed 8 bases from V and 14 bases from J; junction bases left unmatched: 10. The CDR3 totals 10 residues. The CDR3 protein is CSPRTGIGTF. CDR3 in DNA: TGCAGCCCGCGGACAGGGATTGGGACCTTC.

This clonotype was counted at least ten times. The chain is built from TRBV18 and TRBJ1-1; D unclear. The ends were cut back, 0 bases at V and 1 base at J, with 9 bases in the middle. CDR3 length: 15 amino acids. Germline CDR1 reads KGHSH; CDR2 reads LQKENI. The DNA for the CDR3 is TGTGCCAGCTCACCACCCGGGGTAGGGAACACTGAAGCTTTCTTT. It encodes CASSPPGVGNTEAFF.

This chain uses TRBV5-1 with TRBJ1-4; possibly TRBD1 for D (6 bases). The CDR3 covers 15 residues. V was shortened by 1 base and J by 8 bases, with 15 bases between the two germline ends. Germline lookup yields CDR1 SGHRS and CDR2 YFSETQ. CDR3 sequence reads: CASSLQGRVGEKLFF. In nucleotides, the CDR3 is TGCGCCAGCAGCTTGCAGGGGAGGGTCGGAGAAAAACTGTTTTTT. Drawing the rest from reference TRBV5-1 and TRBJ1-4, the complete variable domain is KAGVTQTPRYLIKTRGQQVTLSCSPISGHRSVSWYQQTPGQGLQFLFEYFSETQRNKGNFPGRFSGRQFSNSRSEMNVSTLELGDSALYLCASSLQGRVGEKLFFGSGTQLSVL.

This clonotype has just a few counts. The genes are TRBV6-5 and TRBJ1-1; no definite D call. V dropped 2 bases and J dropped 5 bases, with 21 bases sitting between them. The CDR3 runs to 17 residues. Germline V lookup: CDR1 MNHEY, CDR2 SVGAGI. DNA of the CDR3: TGTGCCAGCAGTTACCGGGTACTTAGGCCCCTGGGGACTGAAGCTTTCTTT. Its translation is CASSYRVLRPLGTEAFF.

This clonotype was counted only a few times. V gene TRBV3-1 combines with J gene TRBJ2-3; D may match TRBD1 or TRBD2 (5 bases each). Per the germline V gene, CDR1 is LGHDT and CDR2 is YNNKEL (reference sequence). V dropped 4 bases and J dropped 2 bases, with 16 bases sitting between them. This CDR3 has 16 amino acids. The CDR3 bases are TGTGCCAGCAGCCCTCGTTCGCAGGGACCCACAGATACGCAGTATTTT. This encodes CASSPRSQGPTDTQYF.

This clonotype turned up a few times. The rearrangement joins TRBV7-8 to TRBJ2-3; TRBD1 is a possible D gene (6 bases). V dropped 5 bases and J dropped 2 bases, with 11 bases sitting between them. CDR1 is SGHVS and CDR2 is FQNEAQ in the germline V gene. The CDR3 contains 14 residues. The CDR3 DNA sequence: TGTGCCAGCAGCCGAGACAGGTACACAGATACGCAGTATTTT. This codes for CASSRDRYTDTQYF.

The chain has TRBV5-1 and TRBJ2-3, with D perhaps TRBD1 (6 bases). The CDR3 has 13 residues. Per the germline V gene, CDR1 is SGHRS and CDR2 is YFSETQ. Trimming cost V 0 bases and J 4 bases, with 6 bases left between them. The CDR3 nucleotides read TGCGCCAGCAGCTTGGGGGGGCCAGATACGCAGTATTTT. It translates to CASSLGGPDTQYF.

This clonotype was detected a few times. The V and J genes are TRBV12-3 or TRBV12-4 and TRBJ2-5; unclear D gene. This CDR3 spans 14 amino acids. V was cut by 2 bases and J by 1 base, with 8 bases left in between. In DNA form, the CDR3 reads TGTGCCAGCAGTTTATACACAACCCAAGAGACCCAGTACTTC. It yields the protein CASSLYTTQETQYF.